These T cell receptor beta chains were read from a single sample in a study of shared clonotypes between healthy human individuals. Generated by immunoSEQ multiplex PCR, the TCRdb table keeps only in-frame clones and is missing some. Among roughly 1,800,000 clones listed, roughly 94% were seen once. What was sequenced was naive CD8+ T cells sorted from blood. These receptors originate from a young man in good health. Each CDR3 is given with its conserved first and last residue. The D gene is left open where the match is weak. Some rows have no size entry. The others give once, few or many, or a class for an expanded clone.

v_call	j_call	clone_size	d_call	cdr3_nt	cdr3_aa
TRBV13	TRBJ2-1	NA	NA	TGTGCCAGCAGCTTTTGGGGGGATAATTACAATGAGCAGTTCTTC	CASSFWGDNYNEQFF
TRBV27	TRBJ2-7	NA	NA	TGTGCCAGCAGTTTATCGGAGGGAGAATTTTCCTACGAGCAGTACTTC	CASSLSEGEFSYEQYF
TRBV5-4	TRBJ1-3	NA	NA	TGTGCCAGCAGCTACGAGACGCTTGGAAACACCATATATTTT	CASSYETLGNTIYF
TRBV6-5	TRBJ2-3	NA	TRBD2	TGTGCCAGCGCCCCTGGGCTAGCGGAAACAGATACGCAGTATTTT	CASAPGLAETDTQYF
TRBV7-9	TRBJ2-7	few	TRBD2	TGTGCCAGCAGCTTAGTAGCGGGAGAGGGCGAGCAGTACTTC	CASSLVAGEGEQYF
TRBV10-3	TRBJ2-3	NA	TRBD2	TGTGCCATCAGGGGAGGGGCGGGGGACCCCCTTGGCACAGATACGCAGTATTTT	CAIRGGAGDPLGTDTQYF
TRBV30	TRBJ2-7	NA	TRBD2	TGTGCCTGGACGTTCGGGACTAGCGGGGGGGAGCAGTACTTC	CAWTFGTSGGEQYF
TRBV5-6	TRBJ2-7	NA	TRBD1	TGTGCCAGCAGCGGCCCCGGGACAGGGTTCTCCTACGAGCAGTACTTC	CASSGPGTGFSYEQYF
TRBV7-9	TRBJ2-5	NA	TRBD2	TGTGCCAGCAGCTCCCCTGCCGGGACTAGCTTCCAAGAGACCCAGTACTTC	CASSSPAGTSFQETQYF
TRBV12-2	TRBJ1-1	NA	NA	TGTGCAAGTAAAAGGTCAGGGGGTGGCCGGAACACTGAAGCTTTCTTT	CASKRSGGGRNTEAFF
TRBV7-3	TRBJ2-1	NA	NA	TGTGCCAGCAGCGCCGATATGTTAGAGCAGTTCTTC	CASSADMLEQFF
TRBV9	TRBJ1-2	NA	NA	TGTGCCAGCAGCGTAGCCCAACTCTATGGCTACACCTTC	CASSVAQLYGYTF
TRBV7-7	TRBJ2-1	once	NA	TGTGCTAGCAGCCTACGGACAACTAATGAGCAGTTCTTC	CASSLRTTNEQFF
TRBV20-1	TRBJ2-3	NA	NA	TGCAGTGCGCCGGACGATACGCAGTATTTT	CSAPDDTQYF
TRBV12-5	TRBJ2-7	NA	NA	TGTGCTAGTGGTTTGGAACCCCACAACGAGCAGTACTTC	CASGLEPHNEQYF
TRBV30	TRBJ1-2	NA	TRBD1	TGTGCCTGGAGTTTACTGGGACAGGTGATACCTACCTATGGCTACACCTTC	CAWSLLGQVIPTYGYTF
TRBV27	TRBJ1-5	NA	NA	TGTGCCAGCAGTTCGCACGGAGCTAGCAATCAGCCCCAGCATTTT	CASSSHGASNQPQHF
TRBV6-1	TRBJ2-1	NA	NA	TGTGCCAGCAGTGTGGATAGCATGCAGTTCTTC	CASSVDSMQFF
TRBV19	TRBJ2-6	NA	NA	TGTGCCAGTAGTATAGATCTAGAACATGGCTCTGGGGCCAACGTCCTGACTTTC	CASSIDLEHGSGANVLTF
TRBV4-1	TRBJ2-5	NA	TRBD2	TGCGCCAGCAGCCAAGATGGGACTAGCGGGGGATACGAGACCCAGTACTTC	CASSQDGTSGGYETQYF
TRBV5-4	TRBJ2-3	NA	TRBD1	TGTGCCAGCAGCGCAATTATGACAGGGGGGACAGATACGCAGTATTTT	CASSAIMTGGTDTQYF
TRBV5-4	TRBJ1-2	NA	NA	TGTGCCAGCAGCAATGAAGGACCCTATGGCTACACCTTC	CASSNEGPYGYTF
TRBV7-9	TRBJ2-2	NA	NA	TGTGCCAGCAGCTTCGAGAGAACAGGTGTAACCGGGGAGCTGTTTTTT	CASSFERTGVTGELFF
TRBV19	TRBJ2-7	NA	NA	TGTGCCAGCCTCGACCGGGGCTCCTACGAGCAGTACTTC	CASLDRGSYEQYF
TRBV4-3	TRBJ1-1	NA	NA	TGCGCCAGCAGCCAAGATCGAGCGCCGAACACTGAAGCTTTCTTT	CASSQDRAPNTEAFF
TRBV19	TRBJ2-7	NA	NA	TGTGCCAGTAGTATGGGGTTCCTTTACGAGCAGTACTTC	CASSMGFLYEQYF
TRBV19	TRBJ1-2	NA	NA	TGTGCCAGTAGTATGGCACAGAACCACTATGGCTACACCTTC	CASSMAQNHYGYTF
TRBV25-1	TRBJ2-1	NA	TRBD2	TGTGCCAGCAGTGGCCCGGGACTAGCGGGAGCTGGCAATGAGCAGTTCTTC	CASSGPGLAGAGNEQFF
TRBV9	TRBJ1-5	NA	NA	TGCGCCAGCAGCGTTGGGGGTGGCAATCAGCCCCAGCATTTT	CASSVGGGNQPQHF
TRBV4-1	TRBJ1-2	NA	NA	TGCGCCAGCAGCCCGGGGGTATTGGTTTATGGCTACACCTTC	CASSPGVLVYGYTF
TRBV7-2	TRBJ2-1	NA	NA	TGTGCCAGCAGCTTAGTGTCCTACAATGAGCAGTTCTTC	CASSLVSYNEQFF
TRBV13	TRBJ2-2	NA	TRBD1	TGTGCCAGCAGCAGCGAGCAGGGGGCGGGAACCGGGGAGCTGTTTTTT	CASSSEQGAGTGELFF
TRBV5-6	TRBJ2-7	NA	TRBD2	TGTGCCAGCAGCTTGCTCCGGGAGGCCCACGAGCAGTACTTC	CASSLLREAHEQYF
TRBV28	TRBJ1-4	NA	NA	TGTGCCAGCGGTAATGAAAAACTGTTTTTT	CASGNEKLFF
TRBV11-3	TRBJ2-1	NA	NA	TGTGCCAGCAGCTTAGGGGCTACCCTGGAGGATGAGCAGTTCTTC	CASSLGATLEDEQFF
TRBV29-1	TRBJ1-1	once	NA	TGCAGCGTTGAAGTGGGGATAAAACGGGACACTGAAGCTTTCTTT	CSVEVGIKRDTEAFF
TRBV5-1	TRBJ2-7	NA	TRBD1	TGCGCCAGCAGCACTGGACAGGGTTTAGCCTACGAGCAGTACTTC	CASSTGQGLAYEQYF
TRBV5-6	TRBJ1-6	NA	NA	TGTGCCAGCAGCGCGGACGGACAGACCCTCCACTTT	CASSADGQTLHF
TRBV13	TRBJ2-7	NA	NA	TGTGCCAGCAGCTTAGGGCGGGACTCCTACGAGCAGTACTTC	CASSLGRDSYEQYF
TRBV11-2	TRBJ1-1	NA	NA	TGTGCCAGCAGCTTAGGACGGGGGAACACTGAAGCTTTCTTT	CASSLGRGNTEAFF
TRBV13	TRBJ2-6	NA	NA	TGTGCCAGCAGCCCAACAGGCTCTGGGGCCAACGTCCTGACTTTC	CASSPTGSGANVLTF
TRBV5-1	TRBJ2-7	NA	TRBD1	TGCGCCAGCAGCTGGGGGACAGGGGTAGGATACGAGCAGTACTTC	CASSWGTGVGYEQYF
TRBV5-1	TRBJ2-1	NA	NA	TGCGCCAGCAGCTTGGAGCAGGGTGAGTTCAATGAGCAGTTCTTC	CASSLEQGEFNEQFF
TRBV7-2	TRBJ2-5	NA	TRBD2	TGTGCCAGCAGTGACACCGGGACTAGCGGGGAGACCCAGTACTTC	CASSDTGTSGETQYF
TRBV27	TRBJ2-7	NA	NA	TGTGCCAGCGCAGTTGGAGGGGGCCCCTACGAGCAGTACTTC	CASAVGGGPYEQYF
TRBV4-1	TRBJ2-7	NA	NA	TGCGCCAGCAGCCAAGGACCCTCCTACGAGCAGTACTTC	CASSQGPSYEQYF
TRBV15	TRBJ2-7	NA	NA	TGTGCCACCAGCGGTAGCGGAGGCCCCTACGAGCAGTACTTC	CATSGSGGPYEQYF
TRBV7-9	TRBJ2-5	NA	NA	TGTGCCAGCACCCCTAGAGAGAGGGAGACCCAGTACTTC	CASTPRERETQYF
TRBV10-2	TRBJ2-1	NA	TRBD1	TGCGCCAGCAAGGGGACAGGGTCCGGCAATGAGCAGTTCTTC	CASKGTGSGNEQFF